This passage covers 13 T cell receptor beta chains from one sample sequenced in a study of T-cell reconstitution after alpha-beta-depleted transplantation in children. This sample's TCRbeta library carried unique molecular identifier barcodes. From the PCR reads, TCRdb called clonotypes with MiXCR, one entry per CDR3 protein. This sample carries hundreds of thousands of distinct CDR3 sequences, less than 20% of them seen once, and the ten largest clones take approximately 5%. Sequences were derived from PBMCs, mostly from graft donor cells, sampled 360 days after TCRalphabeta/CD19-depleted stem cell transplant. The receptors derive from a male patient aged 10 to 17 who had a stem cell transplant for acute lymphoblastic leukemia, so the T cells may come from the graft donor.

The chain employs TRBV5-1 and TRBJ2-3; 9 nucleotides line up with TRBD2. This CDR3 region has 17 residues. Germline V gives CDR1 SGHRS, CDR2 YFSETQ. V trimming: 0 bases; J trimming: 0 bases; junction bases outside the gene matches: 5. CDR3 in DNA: TGCGCCAGCAGCTTGGGGGCCCTAGCGGGGAGCACAGATACGCAGTATTTT. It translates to CASSLGALAGSTDTQYF.

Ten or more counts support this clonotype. In DNA, the CDR3 is TGCGCCAGCAGCTTGGGGCCGGGGACCTATGGCTACACCTTC. Encoded protein: CASSLGPGTYGYTF. The chain links TRBV5-1 to TRBJ1-2; tentatively, D is TRBD1 (5 bases). Between the trimmed V and J ends, which lost 0 bases and 4 bases, there was a span of 10 bases. This CDR3 is 14 amino acids long. Germline assignment: CDR1 SGHRS and CDR2 YFSETQ. Full variable domain (missing parts from reference TRBV5-1 and TRBJ1-2): KAGVTQTPRYLIKTRGQQVTLSCSPISGHRSVSWYQQTPGQGLQFLFEYFSETQRNKGNFPGRFSGRQFSNSRSEMNVSTLELGDSALYLCASSLGPGTYGYTFGSGTRLTVV.

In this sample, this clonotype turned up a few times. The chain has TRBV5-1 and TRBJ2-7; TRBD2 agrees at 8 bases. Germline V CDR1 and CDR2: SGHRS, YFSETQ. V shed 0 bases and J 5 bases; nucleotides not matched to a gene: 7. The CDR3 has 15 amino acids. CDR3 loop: CASSLAGLGLDEQYF. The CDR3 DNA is TGCGCCAGCAGCTTGGCGGGACTAGGACTCGACGAGCAGTACTTC.

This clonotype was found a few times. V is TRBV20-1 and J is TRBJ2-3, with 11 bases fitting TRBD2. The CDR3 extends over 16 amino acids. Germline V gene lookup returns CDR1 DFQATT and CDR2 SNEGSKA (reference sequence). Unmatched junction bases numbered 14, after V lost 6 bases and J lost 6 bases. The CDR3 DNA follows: TGCAGTGCCCACCCCCGACTAGCGGGAATTTTGGATACGCAGTATTTT. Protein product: CSAHPRLAGILDTQYF.

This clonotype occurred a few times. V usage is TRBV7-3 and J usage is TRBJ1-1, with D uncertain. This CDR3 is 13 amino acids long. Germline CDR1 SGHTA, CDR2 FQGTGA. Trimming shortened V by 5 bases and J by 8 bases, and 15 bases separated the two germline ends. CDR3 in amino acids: CASSPDRPFEAFF. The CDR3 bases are TGTGCCAGCAGCCCGGACCGGCCATTCGAAGCTTTCTTT.

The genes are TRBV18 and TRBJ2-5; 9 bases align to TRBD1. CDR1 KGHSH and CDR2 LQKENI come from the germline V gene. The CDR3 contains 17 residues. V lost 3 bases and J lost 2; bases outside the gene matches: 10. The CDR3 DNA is TGTGCCAGCTCACCCAGTCTGGGACAGGGTCGGCAAGAGACCCAGTACTTC. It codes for CASSPSLGQGRQETQYF.

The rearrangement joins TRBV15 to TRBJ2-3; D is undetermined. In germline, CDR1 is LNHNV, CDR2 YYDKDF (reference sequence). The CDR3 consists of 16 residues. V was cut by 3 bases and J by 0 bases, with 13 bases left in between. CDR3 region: CATSSNSRASTDTQYF. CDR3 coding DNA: TGTGCCACCAGCAGCAACAGCCGAGCTAGCACAGATACGCAGTATTTT.

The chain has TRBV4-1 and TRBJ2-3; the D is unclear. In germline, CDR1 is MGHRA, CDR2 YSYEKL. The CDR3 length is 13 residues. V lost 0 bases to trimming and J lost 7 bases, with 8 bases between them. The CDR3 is CASSQDMGNTQYF. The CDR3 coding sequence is TGCGCCAGCAGCCAAGACATGGGGAATACGCAGTATTTT.

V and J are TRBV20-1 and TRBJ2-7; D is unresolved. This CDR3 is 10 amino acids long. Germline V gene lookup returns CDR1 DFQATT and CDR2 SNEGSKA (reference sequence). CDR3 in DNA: TGCAGATGGTGGTCATACGAGCAGTACTTC. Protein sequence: CRWWSYEQYF.

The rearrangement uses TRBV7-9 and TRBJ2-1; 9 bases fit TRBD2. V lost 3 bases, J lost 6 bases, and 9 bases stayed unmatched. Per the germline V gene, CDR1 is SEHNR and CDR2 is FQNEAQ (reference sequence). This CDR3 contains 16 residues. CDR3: CASSFPGLASPNEQFF. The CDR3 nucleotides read TGTGCCAGCAGCTTCCCGGGACTAGCATCTCCCAATGAGCAGTTCTTC.

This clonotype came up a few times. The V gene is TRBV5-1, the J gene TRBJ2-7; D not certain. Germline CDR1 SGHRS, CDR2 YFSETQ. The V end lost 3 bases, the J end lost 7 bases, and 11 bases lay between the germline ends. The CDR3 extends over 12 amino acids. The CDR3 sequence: CASSSVIREQYF. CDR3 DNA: TGCGCCAGCAGCTCCGTAATTAGGGAGCAGTACTTC.

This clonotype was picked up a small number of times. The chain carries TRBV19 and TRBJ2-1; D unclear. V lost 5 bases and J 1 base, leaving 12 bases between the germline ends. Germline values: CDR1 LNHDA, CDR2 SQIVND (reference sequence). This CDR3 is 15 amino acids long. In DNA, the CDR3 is TGTGCCAGTAGTTATCGGTCCAAGTCCTACAATGAGCAGTTCTTC. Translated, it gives CASSYRSKSYNEQFF.

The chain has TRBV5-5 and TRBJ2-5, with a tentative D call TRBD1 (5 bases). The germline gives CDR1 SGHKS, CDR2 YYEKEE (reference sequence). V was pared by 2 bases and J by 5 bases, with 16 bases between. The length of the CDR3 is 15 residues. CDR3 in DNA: TGTGCCAGCAGCTTTTTGTCTCAGGGATGGGAGACCCAGTACTTC. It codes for CASSFLSQGWETQYF. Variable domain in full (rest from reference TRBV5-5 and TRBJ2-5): DAGVTQSPTHLIKTRGQQVTLRCSPISGHKSVSWYQQVLGQGPQFIFQYYEKEERGRGNFPDRFSARQFPNYSSELNVNALLLGDSALYLCASSFLSQGWETQYFGPGTRLLVL.